This TCR beta chain is drawn from a study of breast tumors, draining lymph nodes, adjacent tissues. This CDR3 contains 14 residues. V was clipped by 8 bases and J by 1 base, with 17 bases between them. Germline V CDR1 and CDR2: SQVTM, ANQGSEA. Details on this clonotype: Its specificity is not known.

Axillary draining lymph nodes of breast cancer patients supplied the node samples. TCRdb re-called the multiplex PCR reads with MiXCR, one entry per CDR3 protein. The sample records 150,000 to 200,000 distinct CDR3 sequences, around a third being singletons. General study findings and limits: Data only fit, rather than demonstrated, lymph node origin of most tumor T cells. The data were judged consistent with most tumor T cells coming from lymph node and expanding in tumor. Compared with basal-like, luminal-like tumors shared significantly more repertoire with nontumor tissue. Tumors had less TCR diversity than lymph nodes, more than nontumor tissue.

The rearrangement uses TRBV29-1 and TRBJ2-5; TRBD2 is a possible D gene (5 bases). Sequenced sample: axillary lymph node tissue. The sequence came from a female donor with breast cancer. Some clones in this sample may be carry-over from other donors' samples. The chain's CDR3 is CSLADWRSQETQYF. CDR3 nucleotides: TGCAGCTTGGCGGACTGGCGCTCCCAAGAGACCCAGTACTTC.